This T cell receptor beta chain was identified during a study of Graves' ophthalmopathy and Graves' hyperthyroidism. Whole-study findings and limits: In predicting ophthalmopathy progression, the model reached roughly 69% sensitivity and 72.22% specificity.

For repertoire sequencing, the TCR beta CDR3 regions were amplified from RNA transcripts. HTBI primers primed a first-round RT-PCR, and a second-round multiplex PCR followed. TCRdb re-derived calls from the multiplex PCR reads in MiXCR, one entry per CDR3 protein. The table has more than 1,000,000 distinct CDR3 sequences, about 40% seen once; the top ten hold around 10%. Hyperthyroidism was new, under 2 months, in patients aged 18 to 65. Germline CDR1 SGHVS, CDR2 FQNEAQ. The CDR3 runs 15 residues. The V segment lost 5 bases and the J segment 4 bases; nucleotides outside the gene matches: 10. Ten or more counts support this clonotype. Its specificity is unknown.

The chain joins TRBV7-8 to TRBJ1-2; 7 bases are shared with TRBD1. Sample: peripheral blood or thyroid tissue (not recorded which). The clonotype was recovered from an adult man with Graves' hyperthyroidism. CDR3: CASSETGSISYGYTF. CDR3 nucleotides: TGTGCCAGCAGCGAGACAGGGAGTATCAGCTATGGCTACACCTTC.